This T cell receptor (beta chain) was captured in a study of cytomegalovirus exposure and HLA in healthy donors. With 5 bases removed from V and 2 bases from J, the gap between germline ends came to 13 bases. CDR3 length equals 14 residues. Germline CDR1 reads LNHDA; CDR2 reads SQIVND (reference sequence). Repertoires were generated with immunoSEQ multiplex PCR, while TCRdb's copy carries only in-frame clones and drops some. Here the sample spans 200,000 to 300,000 clones, less than 95% being singletons. The study drew the donors from its approximately 130-subject validation cohort, separate from the 666-subject first cohort.

The chain links TRBV19 to TRBJ2-7, with D possibly being TRBD1 (5 bases). The sample taken for sequencing was PBMCs. The receptor was derived from a woman aged 25 to 39 in good health and CMV-seronegative. In DNA form, the CDR3 reads TGTGCCAGTAGTTCCTCAACAGGTACCTACGAGCAGTACTTC. Protein product: CASSSSTGTYEQYF. The full variable domain, with the rest looked up from reference TRBV19 and TRBJ2-7, is DGGITQSPKYLFRKEGQNVTLSCEQNLNHDAMYWYRQDPGQGLRLIYYSQIVNDFQKGDIAEGYSVSREKKESFPLTVTSAQKNPTAFYLCASSSSTGTYEQYFGPGTRLTVT.